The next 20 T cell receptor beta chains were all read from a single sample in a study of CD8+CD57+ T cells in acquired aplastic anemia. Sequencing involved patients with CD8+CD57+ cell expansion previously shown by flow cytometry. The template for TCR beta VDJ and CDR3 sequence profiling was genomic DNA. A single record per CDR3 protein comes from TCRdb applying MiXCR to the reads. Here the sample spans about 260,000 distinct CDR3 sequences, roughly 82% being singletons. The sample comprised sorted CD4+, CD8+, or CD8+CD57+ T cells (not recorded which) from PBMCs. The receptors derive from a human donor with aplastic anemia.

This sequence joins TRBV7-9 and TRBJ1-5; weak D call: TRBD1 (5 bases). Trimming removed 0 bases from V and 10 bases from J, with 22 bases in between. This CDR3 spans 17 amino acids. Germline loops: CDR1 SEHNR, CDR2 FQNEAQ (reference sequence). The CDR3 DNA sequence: TGTGCCAGCAGCTTAGCGGGTAGCTACGGGGCCAACGACCCCCAGCATTTT. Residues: CASSLAGSYGANDPQHF.

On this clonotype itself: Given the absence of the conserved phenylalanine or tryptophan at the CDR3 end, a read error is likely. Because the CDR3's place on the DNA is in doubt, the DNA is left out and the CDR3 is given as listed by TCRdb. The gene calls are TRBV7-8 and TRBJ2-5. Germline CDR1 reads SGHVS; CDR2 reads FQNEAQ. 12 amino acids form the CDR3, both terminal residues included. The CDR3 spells CASHLAGEPQSH.

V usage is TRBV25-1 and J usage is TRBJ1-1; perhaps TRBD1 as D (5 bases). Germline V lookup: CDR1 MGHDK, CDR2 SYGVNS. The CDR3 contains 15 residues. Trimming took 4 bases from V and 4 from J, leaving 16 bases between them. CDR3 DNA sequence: TGTGCCAGCAGTGCGTGGGAACAGGCGAGCACTGAAGCTTTCTTT. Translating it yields CASSAWEQASTEAFF. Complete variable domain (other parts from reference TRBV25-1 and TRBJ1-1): EADIYQTPRYLVIGTGKKITLECSQTMGHDKMYWYQQDPGMELHLIHYSYGVNSTEKGDLSSESTVSRIRTEHFPLTLESARPSHTSQYLCASSAWEQASTEAFFGQGTRLTVV.

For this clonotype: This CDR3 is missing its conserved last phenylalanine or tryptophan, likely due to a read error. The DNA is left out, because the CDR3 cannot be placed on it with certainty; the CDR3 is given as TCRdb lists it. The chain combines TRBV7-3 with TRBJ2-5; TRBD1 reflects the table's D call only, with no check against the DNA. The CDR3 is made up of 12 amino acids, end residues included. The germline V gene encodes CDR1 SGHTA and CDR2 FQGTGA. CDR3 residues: CAGQRARETQDL.

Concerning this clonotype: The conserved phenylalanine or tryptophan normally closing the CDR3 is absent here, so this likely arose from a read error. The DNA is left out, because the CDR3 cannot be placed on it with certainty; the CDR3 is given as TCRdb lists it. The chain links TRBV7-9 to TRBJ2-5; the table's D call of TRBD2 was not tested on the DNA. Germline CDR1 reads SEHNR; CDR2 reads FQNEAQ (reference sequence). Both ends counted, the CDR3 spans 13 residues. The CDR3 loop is CASSFRGQETQNV.

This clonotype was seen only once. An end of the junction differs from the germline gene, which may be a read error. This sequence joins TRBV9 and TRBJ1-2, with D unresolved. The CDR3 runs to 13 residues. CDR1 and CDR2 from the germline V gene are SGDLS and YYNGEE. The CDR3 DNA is TGCGCCAGCAGCCAAGGCCTTGCAGGTCAGTACACTTTC. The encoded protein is CASSQGLAGQYTF.

The CDR3 region is CATGDGGTGKQYF. CDR3 in DNA: TGTGCCACCGGGGACGGGGGCACCGGTAAGCAGTATTTT. The gene calls are TRBV24-1 and TRBJ2-3, with D perhaps being TRBD1 or TRBD2 (6 bases each). This CDR3 has 13 amino acids. The V gene lost 9 bases and the J gene lost 11 bases, with 20 bases spanning the gap. Germline loops: CDR1 KGHDR, CDR2 SFDVKD.

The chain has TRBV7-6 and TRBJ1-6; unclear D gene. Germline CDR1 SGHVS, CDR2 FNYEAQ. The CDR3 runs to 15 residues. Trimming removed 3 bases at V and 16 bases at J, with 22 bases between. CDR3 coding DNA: TGTGCCAGCAGCTTTACCGGCGGAAAGCGCAGTTCTCTCCACTTT. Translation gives CASSFTGGKRSSLHF.

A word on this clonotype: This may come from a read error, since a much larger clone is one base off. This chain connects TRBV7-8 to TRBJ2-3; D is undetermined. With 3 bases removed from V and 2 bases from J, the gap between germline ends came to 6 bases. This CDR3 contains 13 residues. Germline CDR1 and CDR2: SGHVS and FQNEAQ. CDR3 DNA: TGTGCCAGCAGCTTCGGGCCCACAGATACGCAGTATTTT. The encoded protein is CASSFGPTDTQYF.

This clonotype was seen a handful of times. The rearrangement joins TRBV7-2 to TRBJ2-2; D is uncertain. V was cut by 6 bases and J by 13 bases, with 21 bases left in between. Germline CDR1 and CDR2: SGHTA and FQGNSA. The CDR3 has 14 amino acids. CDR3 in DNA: TGTGCCAGCAGTTTAACTGGAGCAACCGATACGCTGTTTTTT. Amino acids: CASSLTGATDTLFF.

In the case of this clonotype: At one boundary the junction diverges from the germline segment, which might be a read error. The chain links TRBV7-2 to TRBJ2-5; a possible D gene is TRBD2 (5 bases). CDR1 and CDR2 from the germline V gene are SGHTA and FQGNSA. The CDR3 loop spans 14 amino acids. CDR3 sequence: CASDLAAAQETQYF. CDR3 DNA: TGCGCCAGCGACCTCGCAGCGGCACAAGAGACCCAGTACTTC. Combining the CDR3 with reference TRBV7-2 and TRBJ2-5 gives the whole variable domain GAGVSQSPSNKVTEKGKDVELRCDPISGHTALYWYRQSLGQGLEFLIYFQGNSAPDKSGLPSDRFSAERTGGSVSTLTIQRTQQEDSAVYLCASDLAAAQETQYFGPGTRLLVL.

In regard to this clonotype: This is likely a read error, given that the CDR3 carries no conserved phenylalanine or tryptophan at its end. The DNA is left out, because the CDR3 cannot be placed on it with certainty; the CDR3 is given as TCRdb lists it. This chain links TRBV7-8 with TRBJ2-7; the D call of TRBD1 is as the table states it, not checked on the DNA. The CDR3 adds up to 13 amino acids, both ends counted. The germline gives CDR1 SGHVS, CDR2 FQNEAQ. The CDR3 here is CASSVEGGGDTQY.

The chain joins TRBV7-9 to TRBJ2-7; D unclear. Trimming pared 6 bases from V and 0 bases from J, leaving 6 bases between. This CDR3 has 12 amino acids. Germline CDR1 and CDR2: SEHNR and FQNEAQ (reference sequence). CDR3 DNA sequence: TGTGCCAGCAGTGGGTACTCCTACGAGCAGTACTTC. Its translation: CASSGYSYEQYF.

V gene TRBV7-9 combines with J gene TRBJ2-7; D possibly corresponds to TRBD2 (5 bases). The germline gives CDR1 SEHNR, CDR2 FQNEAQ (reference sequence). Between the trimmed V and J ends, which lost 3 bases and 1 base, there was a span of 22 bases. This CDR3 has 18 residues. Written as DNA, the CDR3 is TGTGCCAGCAGCTTTGTTCCCGGGGAGCTGGTTTTTTCCTACGAGCAGTACGTC. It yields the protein CASSFVPGELVFSYEQYV.

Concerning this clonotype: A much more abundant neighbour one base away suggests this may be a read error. The CDR3 sequence: CASSLASTNEKLF. The CDR3 DNA follows: TGTGCCAGCAGCTTAGCCTCAACTAATGAAAAACTGTTT. V and J are TRBV7-9 and TRBJ1-5; D is undetermined. The length of the CDR3 is 13 residues. The germline V gene encodes CDR1 SEHNR and CDR2 FQNEAQ (reference sequence). The full variable domain, in which reference TRBV7-9 and TRBJ1-5 provide the parts outside the CDR3, is DTGVSQNPRHKITKRGQNVTFRCDPISEHNRLYWYRQTLGQGPEFLTYFQNEAQLEKSRLLSDRFSAERPKGSFSTLEIQRTEQGDSAMYLCASSLASTNEKLFGDGTRLSIL.

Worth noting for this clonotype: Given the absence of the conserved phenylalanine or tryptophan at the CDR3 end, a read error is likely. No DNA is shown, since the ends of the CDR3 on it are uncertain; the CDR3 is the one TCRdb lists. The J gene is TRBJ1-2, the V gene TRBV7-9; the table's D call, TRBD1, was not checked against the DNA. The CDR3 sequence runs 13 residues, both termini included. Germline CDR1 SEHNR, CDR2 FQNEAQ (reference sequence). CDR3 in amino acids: CASSLAGTGSFLV.

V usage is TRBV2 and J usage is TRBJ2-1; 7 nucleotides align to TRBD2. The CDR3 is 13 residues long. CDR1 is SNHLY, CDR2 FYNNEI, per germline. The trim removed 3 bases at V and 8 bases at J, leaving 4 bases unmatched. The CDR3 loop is CASSDGGVDEQFF. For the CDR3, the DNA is TGTGCCAGCAGTGATGGGGGGGTGGATGAGCAGTTCTTC.

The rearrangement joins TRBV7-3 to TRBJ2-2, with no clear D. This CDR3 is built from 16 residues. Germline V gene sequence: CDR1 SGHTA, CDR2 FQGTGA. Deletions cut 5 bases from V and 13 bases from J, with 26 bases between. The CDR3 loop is CASSHRGAEQQYVLFF. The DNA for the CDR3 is TGTGCCAGCAGCCATAGAGGCGCGGAGCAGCAGTACGTGCTGTTTTTT.

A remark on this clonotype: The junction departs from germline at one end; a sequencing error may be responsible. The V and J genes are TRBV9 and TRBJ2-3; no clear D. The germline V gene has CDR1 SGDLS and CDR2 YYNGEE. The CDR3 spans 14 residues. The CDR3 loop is CASSGSSTETQYYF. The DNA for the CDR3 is TGTGCCAGCAGCGGTAGCTCTACAGAGACCCAGTACTACTTC.

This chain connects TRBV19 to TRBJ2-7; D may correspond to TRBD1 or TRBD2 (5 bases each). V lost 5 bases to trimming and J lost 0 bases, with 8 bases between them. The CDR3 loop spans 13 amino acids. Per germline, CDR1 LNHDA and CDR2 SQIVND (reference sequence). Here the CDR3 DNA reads TGTGCCAGTAGTGTCGGGGCCTCCTACGAGCAGTACTTC. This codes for CASSVGASYEQYF.